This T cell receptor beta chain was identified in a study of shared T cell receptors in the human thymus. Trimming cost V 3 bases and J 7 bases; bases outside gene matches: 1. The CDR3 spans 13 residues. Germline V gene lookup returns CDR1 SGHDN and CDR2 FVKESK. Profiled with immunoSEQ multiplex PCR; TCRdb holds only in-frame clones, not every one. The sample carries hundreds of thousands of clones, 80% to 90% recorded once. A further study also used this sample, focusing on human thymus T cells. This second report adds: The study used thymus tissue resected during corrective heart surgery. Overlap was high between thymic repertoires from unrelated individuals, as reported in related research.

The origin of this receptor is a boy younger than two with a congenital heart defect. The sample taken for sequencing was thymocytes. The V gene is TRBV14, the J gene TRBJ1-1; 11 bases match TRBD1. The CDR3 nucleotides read TGTGCCAGCAGCCAGGGGACAGGGGGTGAAGCTTTCTTT. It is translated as CASSQGTGGEAFF.